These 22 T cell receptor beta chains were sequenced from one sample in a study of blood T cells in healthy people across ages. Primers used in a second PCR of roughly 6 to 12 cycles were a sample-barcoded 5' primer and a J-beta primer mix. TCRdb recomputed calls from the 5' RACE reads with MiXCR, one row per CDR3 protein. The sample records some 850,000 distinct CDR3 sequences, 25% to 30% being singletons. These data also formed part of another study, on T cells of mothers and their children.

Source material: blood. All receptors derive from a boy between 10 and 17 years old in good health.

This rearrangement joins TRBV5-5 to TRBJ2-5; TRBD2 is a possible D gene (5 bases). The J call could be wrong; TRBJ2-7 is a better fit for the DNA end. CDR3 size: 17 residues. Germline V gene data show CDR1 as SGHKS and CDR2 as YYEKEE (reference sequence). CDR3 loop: CASSWAPRGNLPYEQYF. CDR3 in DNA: TGTGCCAGCAGCTGGGCCCCGAGAGGGAATCTTCCCTACGAGCAGTACTTC.

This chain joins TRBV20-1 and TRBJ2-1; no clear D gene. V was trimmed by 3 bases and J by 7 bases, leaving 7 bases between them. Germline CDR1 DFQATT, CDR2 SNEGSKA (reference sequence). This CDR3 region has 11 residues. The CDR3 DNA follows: TGCAGTGCTAGCCTCAGGAATGAGCAGTTCTTC. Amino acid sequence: CSASLRNEQFF.

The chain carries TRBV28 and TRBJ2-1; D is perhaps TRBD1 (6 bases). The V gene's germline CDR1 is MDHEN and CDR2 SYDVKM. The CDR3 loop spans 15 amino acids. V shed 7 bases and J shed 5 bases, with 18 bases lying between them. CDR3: CASTLRQGSHNEQFF. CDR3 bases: TGTGCCAGCACCCTGAGGCAGGGGTCCCACAATGAGCAGTTCTTC.

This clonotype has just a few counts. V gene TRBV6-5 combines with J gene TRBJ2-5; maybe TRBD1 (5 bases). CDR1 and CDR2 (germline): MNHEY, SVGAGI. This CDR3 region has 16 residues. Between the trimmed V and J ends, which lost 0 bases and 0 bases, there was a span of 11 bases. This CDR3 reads CASSYSQGTYQETQYF. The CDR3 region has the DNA TGTGCCAGCAGTTACTCTCAGGGAACGTACCAAGAGACCCAGTACTTC.

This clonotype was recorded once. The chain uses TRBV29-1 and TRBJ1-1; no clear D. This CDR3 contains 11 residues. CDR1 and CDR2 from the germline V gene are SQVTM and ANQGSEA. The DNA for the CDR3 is TGCGGCGAAACACAGAACACTGAAGCTTTCTTT. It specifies CGETQNTEAFF.

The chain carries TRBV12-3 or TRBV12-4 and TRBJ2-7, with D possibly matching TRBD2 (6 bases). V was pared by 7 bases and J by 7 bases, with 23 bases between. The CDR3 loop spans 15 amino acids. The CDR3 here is CASTPSSGLLGEQYF. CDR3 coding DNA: TGTGCCAGCACTCCAAGTAGCGGACTCCTAGGGGAGCAGTACTTC.

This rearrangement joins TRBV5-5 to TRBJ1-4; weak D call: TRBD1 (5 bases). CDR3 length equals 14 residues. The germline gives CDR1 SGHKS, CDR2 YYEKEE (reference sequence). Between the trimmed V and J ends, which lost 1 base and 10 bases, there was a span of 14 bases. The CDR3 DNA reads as TGTGCCAGCAGCTTGCCGGGACGTCCCGGAAAACTGTTTTTT. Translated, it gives CASSLPGRPGKLFF.

CDR3 nucleotide sequence: TGTGCCATCAGTGAGGAGGGAGTTGGTAAGAAGACCCAGTACTTC. Translating gives CAISEEGVGKKTQYF. The gene calls are TRBV10-3 and TRBJ2-5; D is possibly TRBD2 (5 bases). This CDR3 spans 15 amino acids. V was trimmed by 2 bases and J by 6 bases, leaving 16 bases between them. From germline, CDR1 is ENHRY and CDR2 SYGVKD.

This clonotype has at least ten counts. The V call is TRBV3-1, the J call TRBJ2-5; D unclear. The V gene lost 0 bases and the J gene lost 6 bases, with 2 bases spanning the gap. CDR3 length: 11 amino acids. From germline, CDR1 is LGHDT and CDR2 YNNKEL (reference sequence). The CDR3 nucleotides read TGTGCCAGCAGCCAAGAAAAGACCCAGTACTTC. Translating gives CASSQEKTQYF.

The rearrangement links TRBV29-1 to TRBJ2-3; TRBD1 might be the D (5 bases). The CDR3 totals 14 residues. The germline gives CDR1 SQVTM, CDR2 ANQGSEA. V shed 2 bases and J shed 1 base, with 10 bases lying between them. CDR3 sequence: CSVEIGARTDTQYF. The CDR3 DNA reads TGCAGCGTTGAAATAGGGGCCCGCACAGATACGCAGTATTTT.

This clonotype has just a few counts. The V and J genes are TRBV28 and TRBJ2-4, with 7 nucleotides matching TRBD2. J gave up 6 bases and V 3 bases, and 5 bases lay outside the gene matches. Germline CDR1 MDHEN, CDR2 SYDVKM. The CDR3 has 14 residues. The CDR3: CASSFRTRGNIQYF. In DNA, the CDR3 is TGTGCCAGCAGTTTCCGGACTAGAGGAAACATTCAGTACTTC.

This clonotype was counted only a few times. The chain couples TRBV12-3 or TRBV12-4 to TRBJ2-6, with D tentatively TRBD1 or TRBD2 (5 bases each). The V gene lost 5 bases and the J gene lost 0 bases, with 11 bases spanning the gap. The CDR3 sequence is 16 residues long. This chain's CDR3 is CASSPGPTSGANVLTF. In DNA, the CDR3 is TGTGCCAGCAGTCCGGGACCGACCTCTGGGGCCAACGTCCTGACTTTC.

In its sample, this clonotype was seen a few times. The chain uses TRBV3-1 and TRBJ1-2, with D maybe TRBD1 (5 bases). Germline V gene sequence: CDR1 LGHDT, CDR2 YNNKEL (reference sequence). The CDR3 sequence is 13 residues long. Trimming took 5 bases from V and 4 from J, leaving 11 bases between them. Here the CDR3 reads CASSERRGYGYTF. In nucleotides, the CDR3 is TGTGCCAGCAGCGAACGGAGGGGCTATGGCTACACCTTC.

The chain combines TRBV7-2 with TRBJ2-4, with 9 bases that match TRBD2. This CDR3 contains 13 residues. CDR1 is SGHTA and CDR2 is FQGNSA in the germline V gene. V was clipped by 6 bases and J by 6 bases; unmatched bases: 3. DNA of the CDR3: TGTGCCAGCAGACCTAGCGGGGTAAACATTCAGTACTTC. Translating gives CASRPSGVNIQYF.

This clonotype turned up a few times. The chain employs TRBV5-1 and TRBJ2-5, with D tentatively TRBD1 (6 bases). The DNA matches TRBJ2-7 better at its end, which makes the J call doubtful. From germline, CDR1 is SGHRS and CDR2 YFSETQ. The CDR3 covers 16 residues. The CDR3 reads CASSPPRTEVGYEQYF. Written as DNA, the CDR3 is TGCGCCAGCAGCCCCCCCCGGACAGAGGTTGGATACGAGCAGTACTTC.

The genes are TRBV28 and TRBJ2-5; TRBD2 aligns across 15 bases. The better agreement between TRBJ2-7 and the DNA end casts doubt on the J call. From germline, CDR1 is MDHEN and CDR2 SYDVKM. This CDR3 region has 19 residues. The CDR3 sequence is CASSFPGLAGGTTTYEQYF. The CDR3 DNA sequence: TGTGCCAGCAGTTTCCCCGGACTAGCGGGGGGGACGACGACCTACGAGCAGTACTTC.

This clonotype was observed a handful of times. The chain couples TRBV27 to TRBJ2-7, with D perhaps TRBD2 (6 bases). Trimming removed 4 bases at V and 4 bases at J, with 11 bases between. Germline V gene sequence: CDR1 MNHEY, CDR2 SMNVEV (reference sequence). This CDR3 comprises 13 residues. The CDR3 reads CASSSTRRYEQYF. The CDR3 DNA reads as TGTGCCAGCAGTTCGACTAGGAGGTACGAGCAGTACTTC.

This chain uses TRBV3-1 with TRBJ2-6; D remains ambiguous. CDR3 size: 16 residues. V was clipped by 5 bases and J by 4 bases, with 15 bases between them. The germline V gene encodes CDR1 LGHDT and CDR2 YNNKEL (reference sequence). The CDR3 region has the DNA TGTGCCAGCAGCGACTTGGGTGGAGCAGGGGCCAACGTCCTGACTTTC. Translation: CASSDLGGAGANVLTF. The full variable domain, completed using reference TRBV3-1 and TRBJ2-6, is DTAVSQTPKYLVTQMGNDKSIKCEQNLGHDTMYWYKQDSKKFLKIMFSYNNKELIINETVPNRFSPKSPDKAHLNLHINSLELGDSAVYFCASSDLGGAGANVLTFGAGSRLTVL.

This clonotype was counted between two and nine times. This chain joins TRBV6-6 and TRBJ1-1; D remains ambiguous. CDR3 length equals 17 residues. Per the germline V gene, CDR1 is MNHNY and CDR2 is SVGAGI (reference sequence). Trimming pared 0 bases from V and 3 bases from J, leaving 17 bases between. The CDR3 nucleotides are TGTGCCAGCAGTTACTCGAGTAAGTCGGAGGGTTACACTGAAGCTTTCTTT. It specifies CASSYSSKSEGYTEAFF.

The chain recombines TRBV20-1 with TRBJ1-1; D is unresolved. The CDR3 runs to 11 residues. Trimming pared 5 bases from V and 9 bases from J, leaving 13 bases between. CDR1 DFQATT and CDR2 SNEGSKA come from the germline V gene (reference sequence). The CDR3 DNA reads TGCAGTGCTCAGGATCTGAGTCAAGCTTTCTTT. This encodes CSAQDLSQAFF.

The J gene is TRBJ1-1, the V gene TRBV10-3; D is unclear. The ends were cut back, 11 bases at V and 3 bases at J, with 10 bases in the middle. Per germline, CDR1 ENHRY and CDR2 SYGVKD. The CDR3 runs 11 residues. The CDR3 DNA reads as TGTGCCGTAGGGAAGGACACTGAAGCTTTCTTT. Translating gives CAVGKDTEAFF.

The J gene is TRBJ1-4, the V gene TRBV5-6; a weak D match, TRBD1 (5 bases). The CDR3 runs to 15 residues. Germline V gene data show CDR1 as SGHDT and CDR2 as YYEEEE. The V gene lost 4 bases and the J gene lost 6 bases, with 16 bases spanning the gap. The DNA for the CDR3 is TGTGCCAGCAGCAGGATGACAGAAGGTGATGAAAAACTGTTTTTT. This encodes CASSRMTEGDEKLFF.